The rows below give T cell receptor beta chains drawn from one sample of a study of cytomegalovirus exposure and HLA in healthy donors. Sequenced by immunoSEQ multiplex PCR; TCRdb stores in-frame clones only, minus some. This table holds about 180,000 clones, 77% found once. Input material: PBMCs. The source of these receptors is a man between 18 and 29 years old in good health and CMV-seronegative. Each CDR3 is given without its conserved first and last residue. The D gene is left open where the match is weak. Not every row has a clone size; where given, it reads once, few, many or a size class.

CDR3: ASTVMGGQY
J: TRBJ2-3
D: -
size: -
V: TRBV28

CDR3: ASGLGGQVSSYEQY
J: TRBJ2-7
D: TRBD1
size: -
V: TRBV12-5

CDR3: ASSRYDEQY
J: TRBJ2-7
D: -
size: -
V: TRBV7-2

CDR3: ASSSTSGGSYEQY
J: TRBJ2-7
D: TRBD2
size: -
V: TRBV27

CDR3: ASRLTGGEQY
J: TRBJ2-7
D: TRBD1
size: -
V: TRBV6-5

CDR3: ASSPNWQGNYGYT
J: TRBJ1-2
D: -
size: -
V: TRBV7-2

CDR3: ASRRTGGEYNEQF
J: TRBJ2-1
D: TRBD2
size: -
V: TRBV14

CDR3: ASSLDIVGITDTQY
J: TRBJ2-3
D: -
size: -
V: TRBV11-2

CDR3: ASWTGQGRLRTEAF
J: TRBJ1-1
D: TRBD1
size: -
V: TRBV27

CDR3: ASSVGLGQGTGANVLT
J: TRBJ2-6
D: TRBD1
size: -
V: TRBV9

CDR3: ASSVQGARGNTIY
J: TRBJ1-3
D: TRBD1
size: -
V: TRBV9

CDR3: ASSQGPGPKETQY
J: TRBJ2-5
D: -
size: -
V: TRBV4-2

CDR3: ASSLAFNKGAEAF
J: TRBJ1-1
D: -
size: -
V: TRBV7-2

CDR3: ASTRDKANYGYT
J: TRBJ1-2
D: -
size: few
V: TRBV5-1

CDR3: ASSQDDGARSGNTIY
J: TRBJ1-3
D: -
size: -
V: TRBV14

CDR3: ASSMGLAEQY
J: TRBJ2-7
D: TRBD2
size: few
V: TRBV28

CDR3: ASSFGTGYSYEQY
J: TRBJ2-7
D: TRBD1
size: few
V: TRBV5-5

CDR3: SVYILRWQY
J: TRBJ2-7
D: -
size: -
V: TRBV29-1

CDR3: ASSRNGKGELF
J: TRBJ2-2
D: -
size: -
V: TRBV21-1

CDR3: ASSFHRGKVQPQH
J: TRBJ1-5
D: TRBD1
size: -
V: TRBV5-8

CDR3: ASRPQLYQETQY
J: TRBJ2-5
D: -
size: -
V: TRBV19

CDR3: ATSRGQGHGYT
J: TRBJ1-2
D: TRBD1
size: -
V: TRBV15

CDR3: ASSLTGYQPQH
J: TRBJ1-5
D: -
size: -
V: TRBV6-1

CDR3: ASSLGLGLYSDTQY
J: TRBJ2-3
D: -
size: few
V: TRBV7-2

CDR3: ASSYTRQSGAGELF
J: TRBJ2-2
D: TRBD2
size: -
V: TRBV6-5

CDR3: ASSLTSQGPYGYT
J: TRBJ1-2
D: -
size: once
V: TRBV18

CDR3: ASSQPTRGQSAF
J: TRBJ1-1
D: TRBD1
size: few
V: TRBV4-1

CDR3: ASSRGYAEAF
J: TRBJ1-1
D: -
size: -
V: TRBV11-2